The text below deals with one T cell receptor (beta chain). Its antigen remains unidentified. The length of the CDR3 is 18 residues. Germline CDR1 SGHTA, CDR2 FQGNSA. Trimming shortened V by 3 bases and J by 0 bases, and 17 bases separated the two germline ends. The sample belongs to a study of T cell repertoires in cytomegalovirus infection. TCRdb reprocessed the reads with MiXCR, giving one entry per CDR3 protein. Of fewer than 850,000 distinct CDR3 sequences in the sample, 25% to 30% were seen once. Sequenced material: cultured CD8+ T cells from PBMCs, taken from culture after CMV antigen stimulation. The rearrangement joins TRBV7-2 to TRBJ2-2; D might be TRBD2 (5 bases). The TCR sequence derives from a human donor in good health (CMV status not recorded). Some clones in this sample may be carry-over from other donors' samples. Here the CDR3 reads CASSLVRAAPSNTGELFF. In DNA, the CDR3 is TGTGCCAGCAGCTTGGTGAGGGCCGCCCCGTCGAACACCGGGGAGCTGTTTTTT.